This entry describes one TCR beta chain. Trimming shortened V by 0 bases and J by 6 bases, and 9 bases separated the two germline ends. Germline loops: CDR1 SGDLS, CDR2 YYNGEE. The CDR3 is 14 amino acids. The data stem from a study of blood T cell repertoires in COVID-19. The protocol was immunoSEQ multiplex PCR, while the TCRdb copy is restricted to in-frame clones and leaves out a portion. This repertoire shows about 260,000 clones, approximately 82% found once; its top ten account for around 2%. This clonotype originated in a woman of 80 years or more with acute or convalescent COVID-19. Sequencing was done on a sample of peripheral blood. The genes are TRBV9 and TRBJ2-2; TRBD1 might be the D (6 bases). The CDR3 sequence is CASSVDQGPGELFF. DNA of the CDR3: TGTGCCAGCAGCGTAGATCAGGGGCCCGGGGAGCTGTTTTTT. Based on the CDR3 plus reference TRBV9 and TRBJ2-2, the full variable domain is DSGVTQTPKHLITATGQRVTLRCSPRSGDLSVYWYQQSLDQGLQFLIQYYNGEERAKGNILERFSAQQFPDLHSELNLSSLELGDSALYFCASSVDQGPGELFFGEGSRLTVL.